A single sample is the source of the 14 T cell receptor beta chains below, sequenced in a study of cytomegalovirus exposure and HLA in healthy donors. The PCR ran on 60 Vbeta and 13 Jbeta primers. Repertoires were generated with immunoSEQ multiplex PCR, while TCRdb's copy carries only in-frame clones and drops some. The sample lists 69,000 or so clones; 65% to 75% were seen once. Sequencing was performed on PBMCs. The receptors derive from a woman aged 55-70 years in good health and CMV-seropositive.

This clone was counted once. The J gene is TRBJ2-3, the V gene TRBV2, with 7 nucleotides matching TRBD1. CDR3 size: 14 residues. The V and J ends lost 11 bases and 0 bases, in that order; junction bases with no gene match: 8. Germline-derived CDR1 and CDR2 are SNHLY and FYNNEI. In nucleotides, the CDR3 is TGTGCCGGTAGACAGGGCCCTAGCACAGATACGCAGTATTTT. Amino acid sequence: CAGRQGPSTDTQYF.

CDR3 sequence reads: CASSSPQGTMNTEAFF. The CDR3 coding sequence is TGCGCCAGCAGCTCACCACAGGGGACCATGAACACTGAAGCTTTCTTT. The J gene is TRBJ1-1, the V gene TRBV5-1; 7 bases agree with TRBD1. Unmatched junction bases numbered 8, after V lost 3 bases and J lost 0 bases. The germline V gene has CDR1 SGHRS and CDR2 YFSETQ. This CDR3 is built from 16 residues.

This sequence joins TRBV2 and TRBJ2-7; D perhaps matches TRBD2 (6 bases). V was clipped by 6 bases and J by 6 bases, with 21 bases between them. Germline V gene sequence: CDR1 SNHLY, CDR2 FYNNEI. There are 15 residues in the CDR3. The CDR3 sequence is CASSHTSPARGEQYF. CDR3 bases: TGTGCCAGCAGCCATACTAGCCCGGCGAGGGGCGAGCAGTACTTC. The entire variable domain, with the rest obtained from reference TRBV2 and TRBJ2-7, is as follows: EPEVTQTPSHQVTQMGQEVILRCVPISNHLYFYWYRQILGQKVEFLVSFYNNEISEKSEIFDDQFSVERPDGSNFTLKIRSTKLEDSAMYFCASSHTSPARGEQYFGPGTRLTVT.

This clone was observed a few times. The V call is TRBV6-1, the J call TRBJ1-5, with D maybe TRBD1 (6 bases). The V gene's germline CDR1 is MNHNS and CDR2 SASEGT. This CDR3 is built from 19 residues. Trimming removed 0 bases from V and 5 bases from J, with 23 bases in between. CDR3 coding DNA: TGTGCCAGCAGTGAAGCGAGGTTAGGACAGCAACTGTACGATCAGCCCCAGCATTTT. Translating gives CASSEARLGQQLYDQPQHF.

This chain uses TRBV29-1 with TRBJ1-2, with TRBD1 matching 10 bases. The junction had 7 bases not matched to a gene; V was cut back by 5 bases and J by 7 bases. This CDR3 comprises 13 residues. The germline V gene has CDR1 SQVTM and CDR2 ANQGSEA. CDR3 amino acids: CSVSGQGESGYTF. For the CDR3, the DNA is TGCAGCGTTTCCGGACAGGGGGAGTCTGGCTACACCTTC.

This chain connects TRBV18 to TRBJ1-1; 10 nucleotides line up with TRBD1. CDR1 is KGHSH, CDR2 LQKENI, per germline. This CDR3 spans 16 amino acids. J was trimmed by 1 base and V by 4 bases; bases with no gene match: 6. CDR3 sequence reads: CASSLTRDRGNTEAFF. CDR3 nucleotide sequence: TGTGCCAGCTCACTCACCCGGGACAGGGGGAACACTGAAGCTTTCTTT.

This clone was seen a handful of times. V usage is TRBV6-5 and J usage is TRBJ1-1; D unresolved. Germline CDR1 MNHEY, CDR2 SVGAGI. V was trimmed by 6 bases and J by 1 base, leaving 9 bases between them. This CDR3 is built from 13 residues. CDR3 nucleotide sequence: TGTGCCAGCAGCCCCCGGTCGAACACTGAAGCTTTCTTT. It is translated as CASSPRSNTEAFF.

The gene calls are TRBV6-5 and TRBJ1-1, with D unclear. V was trimmed by 4 bases and J by 0 bases, leaving 6 bases between them. Germline V gives CDR1 MNHEY, CDR2 SVGAGI. The CDR3 sequence is 13 residues long. The CDR3 DNA reads TGTGCCAGCAGTTGGGCTCTGAACACTGAAGCTTTCTTT. Its translation: CASSWALNTEAFF.

This chain joins TRBV27 and TRBJ1-2, with TRBD1 identical over 8 bases. Germline CDR1 MNHEY, CDR2 SMNVEV (reference sequence). This CDR3 has 18 residues. V shed 5 bases, J shed 5 bases, and the junction held 19 bases outside the gene matches. In DNA, the CDR3 is TGTGCCAGCAGTACGGACAGGGCTGTTGATGGACTGCGTTATGGCTACACCTTC. Translated: CASSTDRAVDGLRYGYTF.

The rearrangement links TRBV6-1 to TRBJ1-1, with TRBD1 as a possible D gene (5 bases). The V end was cut by 5 bases, the J end by 8 bases, with 12 bases between. The length of the CDR3 is 12 residues. Germline V CDR1 and CDR2: MNHNS, SASEGT. The CDR3 DNA follows: TGTGCCAGCAGTTGGGACTTCTTGGAAGCTTTCTTT. Encoded protein: CASSWDFLEAFF.

The rearrangement links TRBV20-1 to TRBJ2-1, with 13 bases lining up with TRBD2. The V and J ends lost 6 bases and 15 bases, in that order; junction bases with no gene match: 5. Germline CDR1 is DFQATT and CDR2 is SNEGSKA (reference sequence). This CDR3 has 11 residues. In nucleotides, the CDR3 is TGCAGTGCCCTGGGACTAGCGGGGCTGTTCTTC. It encodes CSALGLAGLFF.

The V call is TRBV6-1, the J call TRBJ1-2; D remains unclear. Germline assignment: CDR1 MNHNS and CDR2 SASEGT. V was shortened by 3 bases and J by 4 bases, with 12 bases between the two germline ends. This CDR3 spans 14 amino acids. The CDR3 DNA follows: TGTGCCAGCAGTGATGGGCAGGCGATCTATGGCTACACCTTC. Encoded protein: CASSDGQAIYGYTF.

The chain is built from TRBV5-6 and TRBJ1-5; 10 bases fit TRBD1. The germline CDR1 and CDR2 sequences are SGHDT and YYEEEE. The CDR3 has 15 amino acids. Losses at the gene ends were 4 bases for V and 6 bases for J; bases not matched to a gene: 7. This CDR3 is CASSGRGQGRQPQHF. CDR3 DNA: TGTGCCAGCAGCGGCCGGGGACAGGGGCGTCAGCCCCAGCATTTT. The variable domain in full, completed from reference TRBV5-6 and TRBJ1-5, reads DAGVTQSPTHLIKTRGQQVTLRCSPKSGHDTVSWYQQALGQGPQFIFQYYEEEERQRGNFPDRFSGHQFPNYSSELNVNALLLGDSALYLCASSGRGQGRQPQHFGDGTRLSIL.

This clone showed up just once. The rearrangement links TRBV30 to TRBJ1-5; a weak D match, TRBD1 (6 bases). Germline V gene data show CDR1 as GTSNPN and CDR2 as SVGIG (reference sequence). Trimming left V 2 bases short and J 5 bases short, with 10 bases between. The CDR3 runs 13 residues. CDR3 nucleotides: TGTGCCTGGAGTCAGGGGCCCGATCAGCCCCAGCATTTT. Its translation: CAWSQGPDQPQHF.